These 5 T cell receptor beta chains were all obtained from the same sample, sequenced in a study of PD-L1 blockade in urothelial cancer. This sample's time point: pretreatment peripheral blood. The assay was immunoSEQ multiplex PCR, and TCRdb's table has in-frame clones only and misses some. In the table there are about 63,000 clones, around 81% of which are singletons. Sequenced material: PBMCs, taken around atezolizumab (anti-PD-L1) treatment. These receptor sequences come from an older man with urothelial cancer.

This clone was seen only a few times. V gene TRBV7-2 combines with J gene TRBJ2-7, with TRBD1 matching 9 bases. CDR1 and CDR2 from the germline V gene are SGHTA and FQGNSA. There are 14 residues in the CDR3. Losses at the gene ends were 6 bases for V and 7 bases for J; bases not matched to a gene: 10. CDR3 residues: CASSRTGAAGEQYF. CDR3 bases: TGTGCCAGCAGTCGGACAGGGGCCGCAGGGGAGCAGTACTTC.

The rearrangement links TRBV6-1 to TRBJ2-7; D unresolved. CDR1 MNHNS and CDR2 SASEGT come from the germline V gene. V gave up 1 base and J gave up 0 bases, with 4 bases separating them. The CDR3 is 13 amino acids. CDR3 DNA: TGTGCCAGCAGTGAAGTATTCTCCTACGAGCAGTACTTC. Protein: CASSEVFSYEQYF.

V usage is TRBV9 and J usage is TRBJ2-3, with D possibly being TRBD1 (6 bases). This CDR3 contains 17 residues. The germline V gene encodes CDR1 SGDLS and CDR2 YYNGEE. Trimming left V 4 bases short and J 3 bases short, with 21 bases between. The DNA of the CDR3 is TGTGCCAGCAGCCCGACAACGGGACATCGTGGAACAGATACGCAGTATTTT. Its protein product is CASSPTTGHRGTDTQYF.

Here the CDR3 DNA reads TGTGCCAGCAGCTTAGGGCAGGGTAGTGAAAAACTGTTTTTT. Its translation is CASSLGQGSEKLFF. The V and J genes are TRBV7-6 and TRBJ1-4, with D tentatively TRBD1 (5 bases). This CDR3 contains 14 residues. The germline gives CDR1 SGHVS, CDR2 FNYEAQ. The germline V and J ends were trimmed by 1 base and 7 bases, with 10 bases remaining between them. Filled out from reference TRBV7-6 and TRBJ1-4, the complete variable domain reads GAGVSQSPRYKVTKRGQDVALRCDPISGHVSLYWYRQALGQGPEFLTYFNYEAQQDKSGLPNDRFSAERPEGSISTLTIQRTEQRDSAMYRCASSLGQGSEKLFFGSGTQLSVL.

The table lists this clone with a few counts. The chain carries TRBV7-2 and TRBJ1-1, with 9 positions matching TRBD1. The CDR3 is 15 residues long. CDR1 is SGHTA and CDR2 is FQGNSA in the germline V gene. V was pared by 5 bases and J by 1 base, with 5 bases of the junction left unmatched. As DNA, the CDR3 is TGTGCCAGCAGCCTAATGGACAGGGGGAACACTGAAGCTTTCTTT. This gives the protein CASSLMDRGNTEAFF.